Shown below are 15 T cell receptor beta chains from a single sample sequenced in a study of T-cell memory formation after mild COVID-19 (dated by TCRdb to the early 2020s). The library was obtained by 5' RACE. Sequenced using an Illumina NovaSeq 6000. TCRdb reprocessing: public reads trimmed at Q25 with fastp, clones called with MiXCR, in-frame beta chains kept. Under each unique CDR3 protein, matching rows form one entry showing the most common genes and DNA. The sample yields 450,000 to 650,000 distinct CDR3 sequences; about a fifth were counted once. The ten top clones hold approximately 12% of the sample. Sequenced sample: PBMCs or a T cell subset sorted from them (not recorded which). These receptors all come from an adult woman who had mild COVID-19 (a few samples of this study predate the infection). The sample titles of this study are shuffled in the database, so cell type and time point are left out; the donor was told from shared clones.

This clonotype was recorded a few times. This chain joins TRBV7-9 and TRBJ2-1, with TRBD2 matching 8 bases. V shed 9 bases and J 8 bases; nucleotides not matched to a gene: 6. Germline CDR1 is SEHNR and CDR2 is FQNEAQ (reference sequence). This CDR3 is 12 amino acids long. In DNA form, the CDR3 reads TGTGCCAGGACCGGGAGGGGTCATGAGCAGTTCTTC. Residues: CARTGRGHEQFF.

The chain couples TRBV7-9 to TRBJ2-1; D uncertain. This CDR3 comprises 10 residues. Germline CDR1 reads SEHNR; CDR2 reads FQNEAQ (reference sequence). V was trimmed by 0 bases and J by 9 bases, leaving 0 bases between them. In DNA form, the CDR3 reads TGTGCCAGCAGCTTAGCTGAGCAGTTCTTC. It translates to CASSLAEQFF.

The V and J genes are TRBV9 and TRBJ2-2; 14 bases match TRBD2. Germline V gene lookup returns CDR1 SGDLS and CDR2 YYNGEE. J gave up 1 base and V 0 bases, and 8 bases lay outside the gene matches. The CDR3 consists of 20 residues. CDR3 amino acids: CASSVEVGLAGGQNTGELFF. In DNA form, the CDR3 reads TGTGCCAGCAGCGTAGAGGTCGGACTAGCGGGGGGCCAGAACACCGGGGAGCTGTTTTTT.

The gene calls are TRBV30 and TRBJ2-6; D uncertain. From germline, CDR1 is GTSNPN and CDR2 SVGIG (reference sequence). CDR3 length equals 12 residues. V lost 0 bases and J lost 9, with 6 bases in between. CDR3 in amino acids: CAWSVDGNVLTF. CDR3 nucleotide sequence: TGTGCCTGGAGTGTGGACGGCAACGTCCTGACTTTC.

The V call is TRBV3-1, the J call TRBJ2-3, with a weak D call TRBD2 (6 bases). The CDR3 is 17 amino acids. V lost 1 base to trimming and J lost 2 bases, with 16 bases between them. Germline CDR1 and CDR2: LGHDT and YNNKEL (reference sequence). CDR3 loop: CASSQVTGGANTDTQYF. In DNA, the CDR3 is TGTGCCAGCAGCCAAGTCACCGGCGGGGCGAACACAGATACGCAGTATTTT.

This chain links TRBV6-2 or TRBV6-3 with TRBJ1-2; 10 nucleotides agree with TRBD1. V shed 2 bases, J shed 8 bases, and the junction held 8 bases outside the gene matches. CDR3 length: 15 amino acids. CDR1 is MNHEY, CDR2 SVGEGT, per germline. The CDR3 here is CASSYTVGQGYGYTF. As DNA, the CDR3 is TGTGCCAGCAGTTACACCGTGGGACAGGGGTACGGCTACACCTTC.

The sample holds many counts of this clonotype. The V gene is TRBV7-8, the J gene TRBJ2-7; weak D call: TRBD2 (6 bases). V dropped 0 bases and J dropped 4 bases, with 16 bases sitting between them. The CDR3 runs to 16 residues. In germline, CDR1 is SGHVS, CDR2 FQNEAQ. CDR3 in DNA: TGTGCCAGCAGCTTAGCCACCGGGACTGGAGGGTACGAGCAGTACTTC. It encodes CASSLATGTGGYEQYF.

The sample holds a few counts of this clonotype. The CDR3 bases are TGTGCCAGCGCCCCCGTCTGGGCGGGGATTAACACCGGGGAGCTGTTTTTT. This sequence encodes CASAPVWAGINTGELFF. This chain joins TRBV5-6 and TRBJ2-2; possibly TRBD2 for D (6 bases). Germline values: CDR1 SGHDT, CDR2 YYEEEE. Trimming took off 7 bases at V and 2 bases at J, with 21 bases between the two ends. CDR3 length: 17 residues.

This clonotype was detected only a few times. The V call is TRBV10-3, the J call TRBJ1-1; 8 bases fit TRBD1. The CDR3 is 15 amino acids. Germline V gives CDR1 ENHRY, CDR2 SYGVKD. V trimming: 7 bases; J trimming: 1 base; junction bases outside the gene matches: 8. This CDR3 is CAIIPTGGRNTEAFF. CDR3 bases: TGTGCCATCATCCCCACAGGGGGTCGGAACACTGAAGCTTTCTTT.

The chain combines TRBV7-9 with TRBJ2-7; no firm D call. Germline CDR1 is SEHNR and CDR2 is FQNEAQ (reference sequence). This CDR3 is built from 13 residues. Trimming removed 7 bases from V and 2 bases from J, with 12 bases in between. The CDR3 nucleotides are TGTGCCAGCACCCCCGGGTTCCCCTACGAGCAGTACTTC. This codes for CASTPGFPYEQYF.

This clonotype was detected only a few times. The chain joins TRBV7-9 to TRBJ2-7; D might be TRBD1 (6 bases). Germline lookup yields CDR1 SEHNR and CDR2 FQNEAQ (reference sequence). The CDR3 length is 14 residues. The V gene lost 1 base and the J gene lost 4 bases, with 11 bases spanning the gap. The CDR3 DNA reads as TGTGCCAGCAGCTTAGAAGTCAGGGGTTACGAGCAGTACTTC. Translated, it gives CASSLEVRGYEQYF.

This clonotype has only a few counts. The J gene is TRBJ2-3, the V gene TRBV29-1; 7 nucleotides match TRBD1. Trimming at V came to 6 bases and at J to 0 bases, leaving 3 bases not matched to a gene. Germline V gene lookup returns CDR1 SQVTM and CDR2 ANQGSEA. This CDR3 is built from 13 residues. CDR3 sequence reads: CSVRDRSTDTQYF. The CDR3 DNA is TGCAGCGTCCGGGACAGAAGCACAGATACGCAGTATTTT.

This sequence joins TRBV24-1 and TRBJ2-7, with 8 bases fitting TRBD1. Losses at the gene ends were 3 bases for V and 4 bases for J; bases not matched to a gene: 1. The CDR3 length is 13 residues. Germline V gene lookup returns CDR1 KGHDR and CDR2 SFDVKD. The CDR3 loop reads CATSDDRGYEQYF. CDR3 nucleotide sequence: TGTGCCACCAGTGATGACAGGGGATACGAGCAGTACTTC.

The rearrangement links TRBV5-1 to TRBJ2-1; D is unresolved. The CDR3 has 11 amino acids. The V end was cut by 5 bases, the J end by 7 bases, with 7 bases between. The germline V gene has CDR1 SGHRS and CDR2 YFSETQ. The CDR3 nucleotides read TGCGCCAGCAGATCGGGTAATGAGCAGTTCTTC. Amino acids: CASRSGNEQFF.

The gene calls are TRBV7-9 and TRBJ2-7, with D perhaps matching TRBD1 (6 bases). Trimming pared 5 bases from V and 3 bases from J, leaving 14 bases between. Germline CDR1 reads SEHNR; CDR2 reads FQNEAQ (reference sequence). The CDR3 totals 14 residues. This CDR3 reads CASSPGQLNYEQYF. CDR3 DNA: TGTGCCAGCAGCCCCGGACAGCTTAACTACGAGCAGTACTTC.